The rows below give T cell receptor beta chains drawn from one sample of a study of radiotherapy plus CTLA-4 blockade in lung cancer. The repertoire was sequenced with immunoSEQ multiplex PCR; TCRdb's copy has only in-frame clones and lacks some. The sample consists of tens of thousands of clones, approximately 83% of them appearing once. The sequences come from peripheral blood, collected from a patient treated with radiotherapy plus ipilimumab. The receptors originated from a human donor with non-small cell lung cancer who had a partial response to radiotherapy plus ipilimumab. The CDR3 runs from the conserved cysteine through the conserved F or W. Each record gives: J gene, CDR3 length, D gene, clone size, V gene, CDR3 protein, CDR3 DNA. A D gene is named only where the DNA matches it firmly. Where a row states a size, it is once, few, many or the class of an expanded clone; other rows omit it.

TRBJ2-4,16,TRBD2,-,TRBV7-2,CASSLLAGAAKNIQYF,TGTGCCAGCAGCTTACTAGCGGGAGCAGCCAAAAACATTCAGTACTTC
TRBJ1-5,14,TRBD1,-,TRBV7-9,CASTNGQGSGPQHF,TGTGCCAGCACCAACGGACAGGGGTCTGGGCCCCAGCATTTT
TRBJ1-2,18,TRBD1,-,TRBV2,CASSEWGQLIVLTMAYTF,TGTGCCAGCAGTGAATGGGGACAGCTAATAGTTTTAACTATGGCTTACACCTTC
TRBJ2-1,16,TRBD2,-,TRBV18,CASSPISGSSYNEQFF,TGTGCCAGCTCACCGATCAGCGGGAGCTCCTACAATGAGCAGTTCTTC
TRBJ2-1,15,TRBD1,once,TRBV2,CASNLETGGRNEQFF,TGTGCCAGCAATCTGGAGACAGGGGGCCGTAATGAGCAGTTCTTC
TRBJ2-2,17,-,-,TRBV7-3,CASSLLKDSQYTGELFF,TGTGCCAGCAGCTTATTGAAGGACAGTCAGTACACCGGGGAGCTGTTTTTT
TRBJ2-2,16,TRBD2,-,TRBV5-4,CASSGGLAGAAGELFF,TGTGCCAGCAGCGGGGGACTAGCGGGAGCGGCCGGGGAGCTGTTTTTT
TRBJ2-1,13,TRBD2,-,TRBV7-2,CASSQGTSGGQFF,TGTGCCAGCAGCCAAGGGACTAGCGGGGGGCAGTTCTTC
TRBJ1-2,13,TRBD1,-,TRBV19,CASNQDRVYGYTF,TGTGCCAGTAACCAGGACAGGGTCTATGGCTACACCTTC
TRBJ2-2,14,TRBD1,few,TRBV7-3,CASSLQTGAGELFF,TGTGCCAGCAGCCTCCAGACAGGGGCCGGGGAGCTGTTTTTT
TRBJ2-7,16,TRBD2,once,TRBV28,CASSTTSSGRAREQYF,TGTGCCAGCAGTACCACCTCTAGCGGGAGGGCGAGAGAGCAGTACTTC
TRBJ1-2,16,TRBD1,-,TRBV5-1,CASSLQLPDRGRGYTF,TGCGCCAGCAGCTTGCAGTTACCCGACAGGGGACGAGGCTACACCTTC
TRBJ1-3,16,-,-,TRBV10-2,CASSEFVRQAGNTIYF,TGCGCCAGCAGTGAGTTCGTCAGACAAGCAGGAAACACCATATATTTT
TRBJ2-5,15,TRBD1,-,TRBV27,CASSWTGQGGETQYF,TGTGCCAGCAGTTGGACGGGACAGGGCGGGGAGACCCAGTACTTC
TRBJ1-1,16,-,-,TRBV7-8,CASSRKSGGMNTEAFF,TGTGCCAGCAGTCGTAAATCGGGGGGTATGAACACTGAAGCTTTCTTT
TRBJ2-2,15,TRBD2,few,TRBV5-1,CASSLTSGYTGELFF,TGCGCCAGCAGCTTGACTAGCGGGTACACCGGGGAGCTGTTTTTT
TRBJ2-5,14,TRBD2,-,TRBV7-9,CASSSRTSGETQYF,TGTGCCAGCAGCTCAAGGACTAGCGGAGAGACCCAGTACTTC
TRBJ2-3,15,TRBD2,-,TRBV7-9,CASSFALAGTDTQYF,TGTGCCAGCAGCTTCGCGCTAGCGGGCACAGATACGCAGTATTTT
TRBJ2-1,17,-,-,TRBV21-1,CASSKVSGRAKAYEQFF,TGTGCCAGCAGCAAAGTAAGCGGGAGGGCCAAAGCGTATGAGCAGTTCTTC
TRBJ1-2,13,-,-,TRBV5-1,CASSLGQEHGYTF,TGCGCCAGCAGCTTGGGACAGGAACATGGCTACACCTTC
TRBJ2-3,15,-,-,TRBV7-3,CASSRSGGSTDTQYF,TGTGCCAGCAGCCGTAGCGGAGGTAGCACAGATACGCAGTATTTT
TRBJ1-6,16,-,-,TRBV2,CASSERQSSYNSPLHF,TGTGCCAGCAGTGAAAGACAGAGCTCCTATAATTCACCCCTCCACTTT
TRBJ2-2,14,-,-,TRBV7-3,CASSLAGSTGELFF,TGTGCCAGCAGCTTAGCGGGATCCACCGGGGAGCTGTTTTTT
TRBJ1-4,12,-,many,TRBV7-9,CASSVIDGRLFF,TGTGCCAGCAGCGTAATCGACGGGAGACTGTTTTTT
TRBJ1-2,15,-,-,TRBV5-6,CASSPSPTGNYGYTF,TGTGCCAGCAGCCCCTCGCCTACAGGGAACTATGGCTACACCTTC
TRBJ1-2,13,-,-,TRBV7-3,CASSSGAAYGYTF,TGTGCCAGCAGCTCAGGGGCCGCCTATGGCTACACCTTC
TRBJ1-2,15,TRBD1,-,TRBV5-4,CASSSGQALYYGYTF,TGTGCCAGCAGCTCAGGACAGGCTTTGTACTATGGCTACACCTTC
TRBJ1-1,13,-,-,TRBV19,CASSMGPNTEAFF,TGTGCCAGTAGTATGGGCCCGAACACTGAAGCTTTCTTT
TRBJ2-1,15,-,-,TRBV6-5,CASSRSGSSYNEQFF,TGTGCCAGCAGCCGAAGCGGTAGCTCCTACAATGAGCAGTTCTTC
TRBJ1-5,15,TRBD1,-,TRBV10-3,CAIRSSGGSNQPQHF,TGTGCCATCAGATCCTCAGGGGGTAGCAATCAGCCCCAGCATTTT
TRBJ1-1,16,-,-,TRBV18,CASSLGPGVLNTEAFF,TGTGCCAGCTCACTGGGGCCAGGGGTCTTGAACACTGAAGCTTTCTTT
TRBJ2-5,15,TRBD2,-,TRBV5-1,CASSLGTGGKETQYF,TGCGCCAGCAGCTTGGGAACGGGAGGAAAAGAGACCCAGTACTTC
TRBJ2-7,14,-,-,TRBV7-9,CASSLGRGPYEQYF,TGTGCCAGCAGCTTGGGGCGGGGGCCCTACGAGCAGTACTTC
TRBJ1-6,14,-,-,TRBV6-5,CASSPRRGNSPLHF,TGTGCCAGCAGCCCCCGGCGGGGTAATTCACCCCTCCACTTT
TRBJ2-1,19,TRBD2,-,TRBV15,CATSRASGTSGRYSNEQFF,TGTGCCACCAGCAGAGCGTCCGGGACTAGCGGGAGATATAGCAATGAGCAGTTCTTC
TRBJ2-1,13,-,once,TRBV14,CASSQIGVHEQFF,TGTGCCAGCAGCCAAATAGGGGTCCATGAGCAGTTCTTC
TRBJ1-1,17,-,-,TRBV11-3,CASSLDSVGGQGTEAFF,TGTGCCAGCAGCTTAGATAGCGTGGGAGGGCAGGGCACTGAAGCTTTCTTT
TRBJ2-3,13,-,-,TRBV6-5,CASIALLTDTQYF,TGTGCCAGCATAGCGCTTCTCACAGATACGCAGTATTTT
TRBJ2-6,18,-,-,TRBV7-2,CASSTRQLLDSGANVLTF,TGTGCCAGCAGCACCAGACAGCTATTAGACTCTGGGGCCAACGTCCTGACTTTC
TRBJ1-1,13,-,-,TRBV5-5,CASSLGGNTEAFF,TGTGCCAGCAGCTTGGGGGGCAACACTGAAGCTTTCTTT